This T cell receptor beta chain was identified during a study of T-cell reconstitution after alpha-beta-depleted transplantation in children. Construction of the TCRbeta library involved unique molecular identifiers. TCRdb re-derived calls from the PCR reads in MiXCR, one entry per CDR3 protein. The table shows hundreds of thousands of distinct CDR3 sequences, with more than 10% occurring only once. This clonotype came up many times. The germline V and J ends were trimmed by 4 bases and 5 bases, with 11 bases remaining between them. This CDR3 spans 13 amino acids. Germline CDR1 reads MDHEN; CDR2 reads SYDVKM.

The TCR comes from a human donor who donated a stem cell graft to a child with acute lymphoblastic leukemia. The chain has TRBV28 and TRBJ1-2; D remains ambiguous. The material sequenced was PBMCs from the stem cell graft donor, taken from the stem cell graft. As DNA, the CDR3 is TGTGCCAGCAGTTCTATAAGACGATATGGCTACACCTTC. Protein product: CASSSIRRYGYTF.